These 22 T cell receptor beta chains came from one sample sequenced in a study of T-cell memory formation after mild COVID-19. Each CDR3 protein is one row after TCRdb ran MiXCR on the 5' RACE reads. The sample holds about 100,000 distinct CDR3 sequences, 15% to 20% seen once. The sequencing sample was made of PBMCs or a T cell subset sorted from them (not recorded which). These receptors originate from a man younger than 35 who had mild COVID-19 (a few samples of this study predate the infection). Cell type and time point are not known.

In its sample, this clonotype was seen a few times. The CDR3 region has the DNA TGTGCCAGCAGCCCTTTGGGGAGGGGAGAGTCGTCACCCCTCCACTTT. Protein product: CASSPLGRGESSPLHF. V gene TRBV11-2 combines with J gene TRBJ1-6; D may be TRBD1 (5 bases). This CDR3 comprises 16 residues. Germline V lookup: CDR1 SGHAT, CDR2 FQNNGV. The ends were cut back, 5 bases at V and 10 bases at J, with 21 bases in the middle.

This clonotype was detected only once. The CDR3 nucleotides read TGTGCCAGCACGCGGGACACCAACTACGAGCAGTACTTC. Residues: CASTRDTNYEQYF. The gene calls are TRBV2 and TRBJ2-7; D possibly matches TRBD1 or TRBD2 (6 bases each). The CDR3 loop spans 13 amino acids. Trimming stripped 7 bases from V and 3 bases from J, with 13 bases between. CDR1 SNHLY and CDR2 FYNNEI come from the germline V gene.

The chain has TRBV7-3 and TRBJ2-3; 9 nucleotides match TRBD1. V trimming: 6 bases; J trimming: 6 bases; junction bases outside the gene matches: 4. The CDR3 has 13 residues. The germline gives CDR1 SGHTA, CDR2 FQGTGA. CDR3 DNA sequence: TGTGCCAGCAGAACGACAGGGGGGGATACGCAGTATTTT. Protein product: CASRTTGGDTQYF.

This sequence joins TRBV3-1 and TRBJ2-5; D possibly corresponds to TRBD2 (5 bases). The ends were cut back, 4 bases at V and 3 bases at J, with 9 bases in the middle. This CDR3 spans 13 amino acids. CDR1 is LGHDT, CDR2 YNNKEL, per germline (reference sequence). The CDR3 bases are TGTGCCAGCAGCCGGACTGCGGAAGAGACCCAGTACTTC. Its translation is CASSRTAEETQYF.

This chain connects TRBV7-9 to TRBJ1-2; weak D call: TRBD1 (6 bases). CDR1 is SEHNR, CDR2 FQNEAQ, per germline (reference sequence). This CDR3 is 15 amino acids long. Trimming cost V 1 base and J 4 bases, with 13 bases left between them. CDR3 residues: CASSLDTGTPYGYTF. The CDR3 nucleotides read TGTGCCAGCAGCTTAGACACCGGGACACCCTATGGCTACACCTTC.

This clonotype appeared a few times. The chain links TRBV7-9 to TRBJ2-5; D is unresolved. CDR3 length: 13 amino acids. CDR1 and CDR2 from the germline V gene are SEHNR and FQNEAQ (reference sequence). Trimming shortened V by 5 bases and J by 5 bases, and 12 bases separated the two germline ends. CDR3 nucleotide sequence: TGTGCCAGCAGCCCGATCCCCCGGGAGACCCAGTACTTC. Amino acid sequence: CASSPIPRETQYF.

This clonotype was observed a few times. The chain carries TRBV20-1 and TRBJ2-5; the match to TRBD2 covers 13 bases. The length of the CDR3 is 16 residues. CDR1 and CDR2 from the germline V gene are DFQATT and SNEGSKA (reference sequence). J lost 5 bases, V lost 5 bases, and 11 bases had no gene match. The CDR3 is CSAHYGLAGAGETQYF. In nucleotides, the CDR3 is TGCAGTGCTCATTACGGACTAGCGGGGGCCGGGGAGACCCAGTACTTC.

The CDR3 DNA reads TGTGCCAGCAGTAACCAGGGGGCTTTATACTACGAGCAGTACTTC. Translation gives CASSNQGALYYEQYF. The chain is built from TRBV12-3 or TRBV12-4 and TRBJ2-7; TRBD1 agrees at 8 bases. This CDR3 spans 15 amino acids. J was trimmed by 3 bases and V by 5 bases; bases with no gene match: 9.

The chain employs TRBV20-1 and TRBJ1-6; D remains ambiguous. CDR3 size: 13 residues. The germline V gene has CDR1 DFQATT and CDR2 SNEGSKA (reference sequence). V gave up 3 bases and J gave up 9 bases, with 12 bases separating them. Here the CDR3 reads CSARAELGSPLHF. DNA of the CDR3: TGCAGTGCTAGGGCAGAGCTTGGTTCACCCCTCCACTTT.

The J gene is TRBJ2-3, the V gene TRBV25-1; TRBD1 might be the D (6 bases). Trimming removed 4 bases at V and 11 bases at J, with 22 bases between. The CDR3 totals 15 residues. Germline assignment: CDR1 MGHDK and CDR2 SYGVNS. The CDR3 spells CASSVPLGATHGQYF. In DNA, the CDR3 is TGTGCCAGCAGTGTACCCTTGGGGGCGACCCATGGGCAGTATTTT.

The CDR3 DNA reads TGCGCCAGCAGCCCAGCCCTATCACAGGCGAGCGAGCAGTACTTC. Amino acids: CASSPALSQASEQYF. The chain uses TRBV5-1 and TRBJ2-7; possible D gene TRBD1, 5 bases. Trimming stripped 4 bases from V and 6 bases from J, with 20 bases between. CDR3 length equals 15 residues. Germline V CDR1 and CDR2: SGHRS, YFSETQ.

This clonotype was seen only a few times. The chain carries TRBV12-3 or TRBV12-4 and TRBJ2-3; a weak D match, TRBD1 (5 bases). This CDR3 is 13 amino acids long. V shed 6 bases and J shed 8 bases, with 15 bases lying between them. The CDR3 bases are TGTGCCAGCAGCTCAGATCAGGGTGGTACGCAGTATTTT. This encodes CASSSDQGGTQYF.

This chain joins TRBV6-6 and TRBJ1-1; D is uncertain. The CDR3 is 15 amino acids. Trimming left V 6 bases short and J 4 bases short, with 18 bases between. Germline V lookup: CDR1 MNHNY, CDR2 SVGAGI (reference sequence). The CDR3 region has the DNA TGTGCCAGCAGGGGGTCCGCCGGCAGACCCACTGAAGCTTTCTTT. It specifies CASRGSAGRPTEAFF.

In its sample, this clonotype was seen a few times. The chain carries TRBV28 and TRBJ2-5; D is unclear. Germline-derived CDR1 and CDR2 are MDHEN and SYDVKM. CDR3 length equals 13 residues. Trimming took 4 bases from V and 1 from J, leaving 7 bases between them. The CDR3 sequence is CASSSTSQETQYF. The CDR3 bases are TGTGCCAGCAGTTCCACATCCCAAGAGACCCAGTACTTC.

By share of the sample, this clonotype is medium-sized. The CDR3: CSARDARYTGELFF. CDR3 sequence (DNA): TGCAGTGCTAGAGATGCTAGATACACCGGGGAGCTGTTTTTT. This chain joins TRBV20-1 and TRBJ2-2; D not certain. Germline assignment: CDR1 DFQATT and CDR2 SNEGSKA (reference sequence). The CDR3 spans 14 residues. The ends were cut back, 0 bases at V and 3 bases at J, with 8 bases in the middle.

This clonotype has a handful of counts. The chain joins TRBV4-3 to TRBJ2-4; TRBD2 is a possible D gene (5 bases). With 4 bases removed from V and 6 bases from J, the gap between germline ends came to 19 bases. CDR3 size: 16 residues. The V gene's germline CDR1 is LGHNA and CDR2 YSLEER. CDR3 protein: CASSLYQSWETNIQYF. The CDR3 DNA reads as TGCGCCAGCAGCCTTTACCAGTCTTGGGAGACAAACATTCAGTACTTC.

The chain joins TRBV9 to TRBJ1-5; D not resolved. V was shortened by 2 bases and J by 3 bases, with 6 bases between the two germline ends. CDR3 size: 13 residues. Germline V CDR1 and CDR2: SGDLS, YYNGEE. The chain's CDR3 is CASSVADNQPQHF. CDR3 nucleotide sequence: TGTGCCAGCAGCGTGGCTGACAATCAGCCCCAGCATTTT. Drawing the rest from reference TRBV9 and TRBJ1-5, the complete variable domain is DSGVTQTPKHLITATGQRVTLRCSPRSGDLSVYWYQQSLDQGLQFLIQYYNGEERAKGNILERFSAQQFPDLHSELNLSSLELGDSALYFCASSVADNQPQHFGDGTRLSIL.

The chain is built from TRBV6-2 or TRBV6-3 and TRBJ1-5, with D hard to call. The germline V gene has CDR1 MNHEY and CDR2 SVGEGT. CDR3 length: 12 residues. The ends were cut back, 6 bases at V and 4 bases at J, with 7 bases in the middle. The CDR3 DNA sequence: TGTGCCAGCAGACTGCCGAATCAGCCCCAGCATTTT. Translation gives CASRLPNQPQHF.

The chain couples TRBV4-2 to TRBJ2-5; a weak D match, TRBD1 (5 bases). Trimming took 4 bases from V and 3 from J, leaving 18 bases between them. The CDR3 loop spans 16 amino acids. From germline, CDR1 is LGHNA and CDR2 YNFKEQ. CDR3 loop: CASSPIGQGKEETQYF. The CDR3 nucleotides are TGTGCCAGCAGCCCGATAGGTCAGGGTAAAGAAGAGACCCAGTACTTC.

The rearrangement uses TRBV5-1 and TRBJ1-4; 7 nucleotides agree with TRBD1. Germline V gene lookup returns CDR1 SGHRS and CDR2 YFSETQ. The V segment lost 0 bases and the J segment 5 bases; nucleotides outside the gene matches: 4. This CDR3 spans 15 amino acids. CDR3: CASSLGQGKNEKLFF. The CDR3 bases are TGCGCCAGCAGCTTGGGACAGGGAAAGAATGAAAAACTGTTTTTT.

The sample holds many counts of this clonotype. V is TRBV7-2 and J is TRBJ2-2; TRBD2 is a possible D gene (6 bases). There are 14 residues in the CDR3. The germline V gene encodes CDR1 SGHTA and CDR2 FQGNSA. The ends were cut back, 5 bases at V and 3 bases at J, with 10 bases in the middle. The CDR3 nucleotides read TGTGCCAGCAGCAATCGGAGGGACACCGGGGAGCTGTTTTTT. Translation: CASSNRRDTGELFF. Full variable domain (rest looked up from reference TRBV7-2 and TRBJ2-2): GAGVSQSPSNKVTEKGKDVELRCDPISGHTALYWYRQSLGQGLEFLIYFQGNSAPDKSGLPSDRFSAERTGGSVSTLTIQRTQQEDSAVYLCASSNRRDTGELFFGEGSRLTVL.

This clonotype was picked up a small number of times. CDR3 DNA: TGTGCCAGCAGTTTACTAGCGGGGCAAGGTGAGCAGTACGTC. Translating it yields CASSLLAGQGEQYV. The J gene is TRBJ2-7, the V gene TRBV28; 9 nucleotides line up with TRBD2. The CDR3 consists of 14 residues. Germline-derived CDR1 and CDR2 are MDHEN and SYDVKM. Trimming took 2 bases from V and 7 from J; bases not matched to a gene: 6.